The T cell receptor (beta chain) under discussion was sequenced for a study of CD8+ T cells in alopecia areata. cDNA prepared by RNA extraction and subsequent reverse transcription served as the template for sequencing. Profiling relied on immunoSEQ multiplex PCR, and the TCRdb table lists in-frame clones only, not all of them. The data contain about 190,000 clones, roughly 60% of them seen just once; the ten biggest clones take up about 0.94%. Treatment noted: oral pan-JAK inhibitor, 5-10 mg twice daily. V lost 2 bases to trimming and J lost 4 bases, with 5 bases between them. The CDR3 length is 12 residues. The germline CDR1 and CDR2 sequences are SNHLY and FYNNEI.

The chain recombines TRBV2 with TRBJ1-2; no clear D gene. The sample consisted of CD4+ T cells sorted from blood, taken at week 24, from a patient treated with tofacitinib. The source of this sequence is a human donor with alopecia areata. The CDR3, as DNA: TGTGCCAGCAGTGAAAGGACCTATGGCTACACCTTC. Its protein product is CASSERTYGYTF. Full variable domain (missing parts from reference TRBV2 and TRBJ1-2): EPEVTQTPSHQVTQMGQEVILRCVPISNHLYFYWYRQILGQKVEFLVSFYNNEISEKSEIFDDQFSVERPDGSNFTLKIRSTKLEDSAMYFCASSERTYGYTFGSGTRLTVV.